Shown below are 28 T cell receptor beta chains from a single sample sequenced in a study of T cells after yellow fever vaccination. Using its own MiXCR run on the 5' RACE reads, TCRdb lists one record per CDR3 protein. The sample lists fewer than 650,000 distinct CDR3 sequences; 20% to 25% were seen once. This specimen consisted of PBMCs, obtained approximately 22 days after the first yellow fever vaccination. These receptors all stem from a man aged 18-30 years who received the YFV17D yellow fever vaccine.

The rearrangement joins TRBV3-1 to TRBJ2-3; D remains unclear. The CDR3 loop spans 13 amino acids. The germline V gene encodes CDR1 LGHDT and CDR2 YNNKEL (reference sequence). V lost 1 base and J 4 bases, leaving 6 bases between the germline ends. The CDR3 nucleotides are TGTGCCAGCAGCCAAGGCGAGGCAGATACGCAGTATTTT. Amino acid sequence: CASSQGEADTQYF.

This clonotype was seen a few times. This sequence joins TRBV7-9 and TRBJ2-1; D unresolved. Germline V gives CDR1 SEHNR, CDR2 FQNEAQ (reference sequence). V was pared by 5 bases and J by 6 bases, with 20 bases between. The CDR3 consists of 16 residues. The CDR3 region is CASSLETWASGNEQFF. The DNA for the CDR3 is TGTGCCAGCAGCCTAGAGACGTGGGCTTCGGGCAATGAGCAGTTCTTC. Complete variable domain (other parts from reference TRBV7-9 and TRBJ2-1): DTGVSQNPRHKITKRGQNVTFRCDPISEHNRLYWYRQTLGQGPEFLTYFQNEAQLEKSRLLSDRFSAERPKGSFSTLEIQRTEQGDSAMYLCASSLETWASGNEQFFGPGTRLTVL.

This clonotype was seen more than once but under ten times. The chain carries TRBV12-3 or TRBV12-4 and TRBJ2-5; D perhaps matches TRBD1 (6 bases). V shed 5 bases and J shed 1 base, with 17 bases lying between them. This CDR3 contains 16 residues. The CDR3 region has the DNA TGTGCCAGCAGTCCCGATTGGGGGCCCGCCCAAGAGACCCAGTACTTC. Amino acids: CASSPDWGPAQETQYF.

V usage is TRBV29-1 and J usage is TRBJ1-3; D gene unclear. CDR3 size: 13 residues. Germline CDR1 and CDR2: SQVTM and ANQGSEA. Trimming removed 4 bases at V and 0 bases at J, with 7 bases between. For the CDR3, the DNA is TGCAGCGTTGTAGGTAACTCTGGAAACACCATATATTTT. It codes for CSVVGNSGNTIYF.

In nucleotides, the CDR3 is TGTGCCAGCAGCTTAGTTCTTAATTACGAGCAGTACGTC. This sequence encodes CASSLVLNYEQYV. This chain joins TRBV7-2 and TRBJ2-7; D not certain. Germline V gives CDR1 SGHTA, CDR2 FQGNSA. The CDR3 contains 13 residues. V lost 1 base and J 4 bases, leaving 8 bases between the germline ends.

Only a few counts were recorded for this clonotype. The V gene is TRBV29-1, the J gene TRBJ1-2; no reliable D call. Trimming removed 4 bases from V and 2 bases from J, with 14 bases in between. Germline V lookup: CDR1 SQVTM, CDR2 ANQGSEA. CDR3 length: 14 amino acids. The CDR3 is CSVVAQETNYGYTF. The CDR3 coding sequence is TGCAGCGTTGTGGCGCAGGAAACAAACTATGGCTACACCTTC. Based on the CDR3 plus reference TRBV29-1 and TRBJ1-2, the full variable domain is SAVISQKPSRDICQRGTSLTIQCQVDSQVTMMFWYRQQPGQSLTLIATANQGSEATYESGFVIDKFPISRPNLTFSTLTVSNMSPEDSSIYLCSVVAQETNYGYTFGSGTRLTVV.

This clonotype appeared a few times. J is TRBJ1-5 and V is TRBV28; tentatively, D is TRBD1 (6 bases). CDR3 length: 15 amino acids. Germline-derived CDR1 and CDR2 are MDHEN and SYDVKM. Deletions cut 8 bases from V and 4 bases from J, with 18 bases between. The CDR3 nucleotides are TGTGCCAGCTGTAGACAGGCCCTTGGGAATCAGCCCCAGCATTTT. This gives the protein CASCRQALGNQPQHF.

To note about this clonotype: This could be a read error, since a much larger clone is one nucleotide away. The chain employs TRBV12-3 or TRBV12-4 and TRBJ2-3; D may be TRBD1 (6 bases). The ends were cut back, 2 bases at V and 8 bases at J, with 14 bases in the middle. The CDR3 loop spans 14 amino acids. The CDR3 coding sequence is TGTGCCAGCAGTTTATCCAGGGGCAAGGGTACGCAGTATTTT. Its protein is CASSLSRGKGTQYF.

V is TRBV5-1 and J is TRBJ1-4; unclear D gene. The germline gives CDR1 SGHRS, CDR2 YFSETQ. V gave up 3 bases and J gave up 4 bases, with 10 bases separating them. The CDR3 contains 14 residues. The CDR3 region is CASSYMDGNEKLFF. For the CDR3, the DNA is TGCGCCAGCAGCTACATGGACGGTAATGAAAAACTGTTTTTT.

V gene TRBV5-1 combines with J gene TRBJ1-5; perhaps TRBD1 as D (6 bases). CDR3 length: 14 amino acids. Germline lookup yields CDR1 SGHRS and CDR2 YFSETQ. Trimming took off 4 bases at V and 7 bases at J, with 15 bases between the two ends. This CDR3 is CASSEGTPAQPQHF. As DNA, the CDR3 is TGCGCCAGCAGCGAGGGGACACCAGCCCAGCCCCAGCATTTT. The full variable domain, its missing parts supplied by reference TRBV5-1 and TRBJ1-5, is KAGVTQTPRYLIKTRGQQVTLSCSPISGHRSVSWYQQTPGQGLQFLFEYFSETQRNKGNFPGRFSGRQFSNSRSEMNVSTLELGDSALYLCASSEGTPAQPQHFGDGTRLSIL.

In this sample, this clonotype turned up a few times. The V and J genes are TRBV12-3 or TRBV12-4 and TRBJ2-1, with 12 bases that match TRBD2. The CDR3 is made up of 15 amino acids. With 6 bases clipped from V and 8 bases from J, the junction kept 8 bases outside the gene matches. CDR3 DNA sequence: TGTGCCAGCAGACCTAGCGGGGGGGCACAGGATGAGCAGTTCTTC. Its protein product is CASRPSGGAQDEQFF.

The sample holds one count of this clonotype. V gene TRBV20-1 combines with J gene TRBJ2-7; D may correspond to TRBD1 or TRBD2 (5 bases each). The CDR3 is 13 residues long. From germline, CDR1 is DFQATT and CDR2 SNEGSKA (reference sequence). V was shortened by 7 bases and J by 0 bases, with 13 bases between the two germline ends. CDR3: CSVPGLSSYEQYF. In DNA, the CDR3 is TGCAGTGTCCCGGGGCTGAGCTCCTACGAGCAGTACTTC.

This clonotype was counted only a few times. The gene calls are TRBV28 and TRBJ1-5, with D perhaps TRBD1 (6 bases). Germline CDR1 is MDHEN and CDR2 is SYDVKM. CDR3 length: 15 amino acids. The V end was cut by 3 bases, the J end by 7 bases, with 16 bases between. The CDR3 nucleotides read TGTGCCAGCAGTTTGTTCGGGGGCCTTAGACAGCCCCAGCATTTT. As protein: CASSLFGGLRQPQHF.

This clonotype was counted many times. DNA of the CDR3: TGTGCCAGCAGCCAAGGACTTCAAGAGACCCAGTACTTC. As protein: CASSQGLQETQYF. The V call is TRBV4-2, the J call TRBJ2-5, with no clear D. V was clipped by 1 base and J by 2 bases, with 5 bases between them. The CDR3 length is 13 residues. Germline V gene lookup returns CDR1 LGHNA and CDR2 YNFKEQ.

This clonotype came up a few times. This chain uses TRBV25-1 with TRBJ1-2, with D tentatively TRBD1 (6 bases). V was trimmed by 2 bases and J by 6 bases, leaving 10 bases between them. This CDR3 contains 13 residues. CDR1 and CDR2 (germline): MGHDK, SYGVNS. The DNA of the CDR3 is TGTGCCAGCAGTGAAGCAGGGGCACATGGCTACACCTTC. This translates into CASSEAGAHGYTF.

The chain employs TRBV14 and TRBJ2-7, with D possibly matching TRBD2 (5 bases). Germline V gene lookup returns CDR1 SGHDN and CDR2 FVKESK. V was shortened by 4 bases and J by 5 bases, with 12 bases between the two germline ends. There are 13 residues in the CDR3. The CDR3: CASSRGWADEQYV. The CDR3 bases are TGTGCCAGCAGCCGCGGGTGGGCAGACGAGCAGTACGTC.

The table lists this clonotype with a few counts. This chain uses TRBV6-6 with TRBJ2-7; a weak D match, TRBD1 (5 bases). V shed 2 bases and J shed 10 bases, with 12 bases lying between them. The germline V gene encodes CDR1 MNHNY and CDR2 SVGAGI (reference sequence). The CDR3 loop spans 12 amino acids. The CDR3 sequence: CASSYGDSSQYF. DNA of the CDR3: TGTGCCAGCAGTTACGGCGACAGCTCCCAGTACTTC.

This clonotype has only a few counts. The chain joins TRBV20-1 to TRBJ1-5; D is uncertain. The CDR3 is made up of 12 amino acids. Germline-derived CDR1 and CDR2 are DFQATT and SNEGSKA (reference sequence). The ends were cut back, 5 bases at V and 5 bases at J, with 10 bases in the middle. The CDR3 region is CSAQKGDQPQHF. The CDR3 bases are TGCAGTGCTCAAAAAGGTGATCAGCCCCAGCATTTT.

This clonotype has more than one count but fewer than ten. The chain has TRBV20-1 and TRBJ2-3; TRBD2 is a possible D gene (7 bases). Germline V gene lookup returns CDR1 DFQATT and CDR2 SNEGSKA (reference sequence). The ends were cut back, 6 bases at V and 4 bases at J, with 14 bases in the middle. The CDR3 is 13 amino acids. CDR3 region: CSACGGGADTQYF. The CDR3 DNA reads TGCAGTGCATGCGGCGGGGGCGCAGATACGCAGTATTTT.

This chain connects TRBV20-1 to TRBJ2-2, with 9 bases that match TRBD1. Germline V CDR1 and CDR2: DFQATT, SNEGSKA (reference sequence). CDR3 length: 14 residues. With 2 bases clipped from V and 9 bases from J, the junction kept 7 bases outside the gene matches. Here the CDR3 reads CSARRTGDRRELFF. DNA of the CDR3: TGCAGTGCTAGACGGACAGGGGATAGGCGGGAGCTGTTTTTT.

The chain couples TRBV18 to TRBJ1-1; D remains unclear. The CDR3 covers 13 residues. Germline V CDR1 and CDR2: KGHSH, LQKENI. V lost 5 bases and J 3 bases, leaving 10 bases between the germline ends. The CDR3 loop reads CASSSGPYTEAFF. The DNA of the CDR3 is TGTGCCAGCTCATCCGGTCCCTACACTGAAGCTTTCTTT. Full variable domain (outside the CDR3, taken from reference TRBV18 and TRBJ1-1): NAGVMQNPRHLVRRRGQEARLRCSPMKGHSHVYWYRQLPEEGLKFMVYLQKENIIDESGMPKERFSAEFPKEGPSILRIQQVVRGDSAAYFCASSSGPYTEAFFGQGTRLTVV.

The gene calls are TRBV5-5 and TRBJ2-5; a possible D gene is TRBD2 (6 bases). The CDR3 runs to 14 residues. Germline CDR1 and CDR2: SGHKS and YYEKEE (reference sequence). V shed 4 bases and J shed 2 bases, with 12 bases lying between them. The CDR3 DNA follows: TGTGCCAGCAGCACGGGACTTCTACAAGAGACCCAGTACTTC. Amino acid sequence: CASSTGLLQETQYF. Variable domain in full (rest from reference TRBV5-5 and TRBJ2-5): DAGVTQSPTHLIKTRGQQVTLRCSPISGHKSVSWYQQVLGQGPQFIFQYYEKEERGRGNFPDRFSARQFPNYSSELNVNALLLGDSALYLCASSTGLLQETQYFGPGTRLLVL.

This clonotype was detected only a few times. This chain links TRBV2 with TRBJ2-5; D may be TRBD2 (6 bases). Trimming stripped 7 bases from V and 2 bases from J, with 14 bases between. CDR3 length: 14 amino acids. The germline V gene has CDR1 SNHLY and CDR2 FYNNEI. CDR3 region: CASTRDFAQETQYF. CDR3 bases: TGTGCCAGCACCAGGGACTTTGCGCAAGAGACCCAGTACTTC.

Only one count was recorded for this clonotype. This rearrangement joins TRBV29-1 to TRBJ2-5, with 7 nucleotides matching TRBD2. V dropped 6 bases and J dropped 9; count of bases not matched to a gene: 19. Germline V gene sequence: CDR1 SQVTM, CDR2 ANQGSEA. CDR3 size: 15 residues. CDR3 sequence reads: CSVPKGGGPLEAQYF. CDR3 sequence (DNA): TGCAGCGTCCCCAAAGGCGGGGGTCCTCTCGAGGCCCAGTACTTC.

The rearrangement links TRBV2 to TRBJ2-1, with 8 bases lining up with TRBD1. Trimming took 2 bases from V and 7 from J; bases not matched to a gene: 4. CDR3 length: 14 residues. CDR1 is SNHLY, CDR2 FYNNEI, per germline. CDR3 DNA sequence: TGTGCCAGCAGTGAACAGGGGGCGCATAATGAGCAGTTCTTC. It codes for CASSEQGAHNEQFF.

The rearrangement links TRBV7-9 to TRBJ2-7; D gene unclear. The CDR3 extends over 13 amino acids. From germline, CDR1 is SEHNR and CDR2 FQNEAQ (reference sequence). V lost 2 bases to trimming and J lost 3 bases, with 8 bases between them. CDR3: CASSLPPGYEQYF. The CDR3 DNA reads as TGTGCCAGCAGCTTACCCCCTGGCTACGAGCAGTACTTC.

A few counts support this clonotype. The chain recombines TRBV11-3 with TRBJ2-2; 7 bases fit TRBD1. CDR1 and CDR2 from the germline V gene are SGHNT and YENEEA. The CDR3 has 16 amino acids. Germline trimming cut 4 bases from V and 2 bases from J; bases unmatched to any gene: 7. This chain's CDR3 is CASSSRDRVNTGELFF. CDR3 bases: TGTGCCAGCAGCTCCCGGGACAGAGTAAACACCGGGGAGCTGTTTTTT.

This clonotype showed up just a few times. This chain links TRBV7-8 with TRBJ2-5, with TRBD1 matching 7 bases. V lost 5 bases to trimming and J lost 1 base; unmatched junction nucleotides: 7. The CDR3 is made up of 15 amino acids. Per the germline V gene, CDR1 is SGHVS and CDR2 is FQNEAQ. For the CDR3, the DNA is TGTGCCAGCAGCCCACCGGGACAGATCCAAGAGACCCAGTACTTC. Translation: CASSPPGQIQETQYF.